This T cell receptor (beta chain) was sequenced for a study of identical twins. Study conclusions and caveats: Cross-sectional statistics underpinned the conclusions; the same donors were not followed. For out-of-frame beta sequences, excess twin sharing was weaker.

All donors were healthy Caucasians. This CDR3 spans 16 amino acids. Germline trimming cut 0 bases from V and 2 bases from J; bases unmatched to any gene: 6. Germline V gene lookup returns CDR1 DFQATT and CDR2 SNEGSKA (reference sequence). Note on this clonotype: Its antigen is not identified.

A universal primer binding site was introduced by template switching. The final cDNA contained unique molecular identifiers. TCRdb re-derived calls from the 5' RACE reads in MiXCR, one entry per CDR3 protein. The sample yields about 530,000 distinct CDR3 sequences, approximately 20% seen once. These data were also filed under a second study, of yellow fever vaccine responses in identical twins.

This chain links TRBV20-1 with TRBJ2-3; TRBD2 matches at 9 bases. Sequencing used CD4+ T cells sorted from blood. The clonotype originates from a woman younger than 35 in good health. This chain's CDR3 is CSARDGSGGNTDTQYF. CDR3 sequence (DNA): TGCAGTGCTAGAGATGGGAGCGGGGGGAACACAGATACGCAGTATTTT.